This record looks at one T cell receptor beta chain sequence and its context. This sample stems from a study of tumor-infiltrating lymphocytes in oesophageal squamous cell carcinoma. TCRdb reprocessed the PCR reads via MiXCR and lists one record per CDR3 protein. The sample contains approximately 12,000 distinct CDR3 sequences, around half of which appear only once. The source is a male donor with esophageal squamous cell carcinoma. Sequenced input: esophageal tumor tissue.

This CDR3 reads CAISGTTDDKQFF. CDR3 DNA: TGTGCCATCAGTGGGACGACGGATGATAAGCAGTTCTTC. J is TRBJ2-1 and V is TRBV10-3; D unresolved. The V and J ends lost 4 bases and 11 bases respectively, with 15 bases between them. The CDR3 covers 13 residues. Germline CDR1 is ENHRY and CDR2 is SYGVKD.